What follows describes a single T cell receptor beta chain. Its antigen is as yet unknown. V gave up 0 bases and J gave up 9 bases, with 14 bases separating them. This CDR3 is 14 amino acids long. Looked up from germline, CDR1 is MNHEY and CDR2 is SVGAGI. The data belong to a study of T cell responses to AZD1222 COVID-19 vaccine. Study-wide results and limits: With dominance at 160-218 and 743-854, vaccine-associated CD4 TCRs spanned spike. All repertoire sampling was performed exclusively after the peak T cell response.

Clones were read by immunoSEQ multiplex PCR, and TCRdb kept only the in-frame ones, dropping some. Altogether 150,000 to 200,000 clones are present, roughly 92% being singletons, with the ten largest covering 10%. The genes are TRBV6-5 and TRBJ1-1; D remains unclear. The source was peripheral blood, collected on day 0 of AZD1222 vaccination. This TCR was recovered from an adult in good health. CDR3 loop: CASSYSGRSSQAFF. CDR3 DNA: TGTGCCAGCAGTTACTCGGGCAGATCAAGTCAAGCTTTCTTT.